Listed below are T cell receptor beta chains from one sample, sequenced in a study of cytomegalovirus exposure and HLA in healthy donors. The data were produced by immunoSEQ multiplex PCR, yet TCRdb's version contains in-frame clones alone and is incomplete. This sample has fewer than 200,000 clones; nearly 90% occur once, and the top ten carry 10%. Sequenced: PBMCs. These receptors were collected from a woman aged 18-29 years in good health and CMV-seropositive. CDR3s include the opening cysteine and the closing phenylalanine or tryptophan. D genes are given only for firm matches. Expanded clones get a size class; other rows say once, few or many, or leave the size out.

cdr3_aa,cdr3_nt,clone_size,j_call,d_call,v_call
CASSLDPGGNTIYF,TGTGCCAGCAGCTTAGATCCCGGTGGAAACACCATATATTTT,.,TRBJ1-3,.,TRBV11-3
CSASLYEQYF,TGCAGTGCTAGTTTATACGAGCAGTACTTC,once,TRBJ2-7,.,TRBV20-1
CASTRAGPYSGELFF,TGTGCCAGTACCCGAGCGGGGCCGTATTCCGGGGAGCTGTTTTTT,few,TRBJ2-2,TRBD2,TRBV19
CASPPPGSTDTQYF,TGTGCCAGCCCTCCCCCAGGTTCGACAGATACGCAGTATTTT,.,TRBJ2-3,.,TRBV18
CASSLQETQYF,TGTGCCAGCAGCCTCCAAGAGACCCAGTACTTC,.,TRBJ2-5,.,TRBV5-8
CASSSVGGEGQPQHF,TGTGCCAGCTCCTCAGTGGGGGGGGAGGGACAGCCCCAGCATTTT,.,TRBJ1-5,.,TRBV6-5
CASSPLPKGGSDGYTF,TGTGCCAGCAGCCCCCTACCAAAAGGGGGTTCAGATGGCTACACCTTC,.,TRBJ1-2,.,TRBV9
CASSRLAGGYSTDTQYF,TGCGCCAGCAGTAGACTAGCGGGAGGATATAGCACAGATACGCAGTATTTT,once,TRBJ2-3,TRBD2,TRBV10-2
CASSRSSGEQFF,TGTGCCAGCAGTCGTTCTAGCGGTGAGCAGTTCTTC,.,TRBJ2-1,TRBD2,TRBV6-5
CASSPSDRGWTEAFF,TGTGCCAGCAGTCCGTCAGACAGGGGTTGGACTGAAGCTTTCTTT,.,TRBJ1-1,TRBD1,TRBV5-5